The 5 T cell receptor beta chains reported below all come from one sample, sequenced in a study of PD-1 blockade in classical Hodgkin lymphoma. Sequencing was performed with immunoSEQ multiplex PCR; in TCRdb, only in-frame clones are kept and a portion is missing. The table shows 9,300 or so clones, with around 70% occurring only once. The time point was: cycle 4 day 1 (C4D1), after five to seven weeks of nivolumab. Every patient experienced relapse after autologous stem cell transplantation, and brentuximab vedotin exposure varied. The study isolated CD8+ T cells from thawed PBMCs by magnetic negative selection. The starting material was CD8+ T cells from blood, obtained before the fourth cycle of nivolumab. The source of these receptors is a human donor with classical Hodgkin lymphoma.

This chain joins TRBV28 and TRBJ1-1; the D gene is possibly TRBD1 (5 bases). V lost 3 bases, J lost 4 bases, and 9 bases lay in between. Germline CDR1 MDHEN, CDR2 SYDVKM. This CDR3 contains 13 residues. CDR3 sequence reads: CASSFQGVTEAFF. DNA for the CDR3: TGTGCCAGCAGTTTTCAGGGAGTCACTGAAGCTTTCTTT.

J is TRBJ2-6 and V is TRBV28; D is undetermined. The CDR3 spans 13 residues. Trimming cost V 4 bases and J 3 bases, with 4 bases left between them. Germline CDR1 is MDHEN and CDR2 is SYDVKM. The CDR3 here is CASSSGGANVLTF. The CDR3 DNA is TGTGCCAGCAGTTCAGGTGGGGCCAACGTCCTGACTTTC.

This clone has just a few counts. Written as DNA, the CDR3 is TGTGCCAGCAGTGATGGAGGGGTGAGGAACACTGAAGCTTTCTTT. It yields the protein CASSDGGVRNTEAFF. V gene TRBV2 combines with J gene TRBJ1-1, with D possibly TRBD1 on 5 matching bases. Germline CDR1 and CDR2: SNHLY and FYNNEI. The CDR3 is 15 amino acids. The ends were cut back, 3 bases at V and 1 base at J, with 12 bases in the middle. The whole variable domain, filled in from reference TRBV2 and TRBJ1-1, reads EPEVTQTPSHQVTQMGQEVILRCVPISNHLYFYWYRQILGQKVEFLVSFYNNEISEKSEIFDDQFSVERPDGSNFTLKIRSTKLEDSAMYFCASSDGGVRNTEAFFGQGTRLTVV.

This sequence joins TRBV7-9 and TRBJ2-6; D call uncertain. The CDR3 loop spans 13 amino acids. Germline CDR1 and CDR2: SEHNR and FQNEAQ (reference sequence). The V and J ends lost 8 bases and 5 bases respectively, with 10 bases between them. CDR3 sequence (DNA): TGTGCCAGCGGAGCCAGGAGGGCCAACGTCCTGACTTTC. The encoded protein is CASGARRANVLTF.

The CDR3 nucleotides read TGTGCCAGCAGGGGGTTGGGGGGACAGCCCCAGCATTTT. Encoded protein: CASRGLGGQPQHF. V usage is TRBV27 and J usage is TRBJ1-5, with D maybe TRBD1 (5 bases). Germline CDR1 MNHEY, CDR2 SMNVEV (reference sequence). The CDR3 contains 13 residues. V lost 6 bases and J 7 bases, leaving 13 bases between the germline ends.